This note documents a single TCR beta chain sequence. Its antigen is unidentified. This specimen belongs to a study of radiotherapy plus CTLA-4 blockade in lung cancer. Findings of the study overall: Per reports, early blood T cell clone dynamics, plus interferon-beta, forecast response most strongly.

Only in-frame clones appear in the TCRdb table, and some are missing; sequencing was by immunoSEQ multiplex PCR. The sample includes 80,000 to 95,000 clones, roughly 87% seen only once; the top ten take under 0.85%. The CDR3 is made up of 15 amino acids. CDR1 is SGHRS and CDR2 is YFSETQ in the germline V gene. V shed 2 bases and J 0 bases; nucleotides not matched to a gene: 3. The TCR comes from a human donor with non-small cell lung cancer who had stable disease on radiotherapy plus ipilimumab. Sequencing used peripheral blood, obtained from a patient treated with radiotherapy plus ipilimumab. The gene calls are TRBV5-1 and TRBJ2-5, with 8 nucleotides matching TRBD1. The CDR3 here is CASSLRTGNQETQYF. The CDR3 coding sequence is TGCGCCAGCAGCTTACGGACAGGGAACCAAGAGACCCAGTACTTC. Looking up the rest from reference TRBV5-1 and TRBJ2-5 gives the full variable domain: KAGVTQTPRYLIKTRGQQVTLSCSPISGHRSVSWYQQTPGQGLQFLFEYFSETQRNKGNFPGRFSGRQFSNSRSEMNVSTLELGDSALYLCASSLRTGNQETQYFGPGTRLLVL.